These T cell receptor beta chains were read from a single sample in a study of blood T cell repertoires in COVID-19. The data were produced by immunoSEQ multiplex PCR, yet TCRdb's version contains in-frame clones alone and is incomplete. In the table there are approximately 170,000 clones, just under 90% of which are singletons. Sequenced material: peripheral blood. The origin of the receptors is a man in his late teens or twenties with active or convalescent COVID-19. Both conserved end residues are part of each CDR3. Clone size, where shown, is once, few, many, or a class for clones that have expanded.

>-|TRBV3-1/TRBV3-2
CASSQDRRQPQHF
>-|TRBV6-6
CASSYQTGPEGYTF
>-|TRBV7-2
CASSLYLEETQYF
>-|TRBV28
CASSRLNYGYTF
>-|TRBV6-5
CASSYGYEGEKLFF
>-|TRBV2
CASRETGISPLHF
>-|TRBV4-2
CASSLPAGTSGTLDTQYF
>-|TRBV5-6
CASSLRPDRLNTEAFF
>-|TRBV10-2
CASTDPGNYGYTF
>-|TRBV2
CASSNTGGTQYF
>-|TRBV18
CASSQDRNTEAFF
>-|TRBV19
CASSEVGLNEQFF
>-|TRBV6-5
CASTRPGEGTQYF
>-|TRBV5-6
CASSLGGRSPEAFF
>-|TRBV29-1
CSAVEQGAETGELFF
>-|TRBV5-1
CASSRDSYEAFF
>-|TRBV4-1
CASSQDRVSYEQYF
>-|TRBV11-2
CASSPSTGADSPLHF
>-|TRBV6-5
CASSTGGLAKNIQYF
>-|TRBV3-1/TRBV3-2
CASSDGQGYEKLFF
>-|TRBV11-2
CASSLLRGQGDYNEQFF
>-|TRBV7-2
CASSYRDTGELFF
>-|TRBV4-3
CASSQGFGQGGYEQYF
>-|TRBV6-1
CASSGLAGGNQETQYF
>-|TRBV11-2
CASSFAGVEEKLFF
>-|TRBV7-9
CASSQGLADNEQFF
>-|TRBV25-1
CASSELGDLNTEAFF
>few|TRBV5-4
CASSLGSGGPLEQYF
>-|TRBV7-2
CASSSKQGAIVYGYTF
>-|TRBV7-9
CASSPQGSGANVLTF
>-|TRBV5-5
CASSAQGTLTEAFF
>-|TRBV27
CASSLNRANGYTF
>-|TRBV5-1
CASSLQGGSYEQYF
>-|TRBV10-3
CAISRDRTDEQYF
>-|TRBV11-2
CASSDQVSGANVLTF
>-|TRBV7-2
CASSADRGQETQYF
>-|TRBV6-5
CASSYQGADQPQHF
>-|TRBV7-3
CASSPRSAAEQYF
>-|TRBV7-2
CASSLAPTTSTDTQYF
>-|TRBV7-8
CASSRSRDRESYGYTF
>-|TRBV24-1
CATSDLPGEGYTF
>-|TRBV27
CASSATGNMNTEAFF
>-|TRBV7-9
CASNLAGKGETQYF
>-|TRBV27
CASSPNGSSNEKLFF
>-|TRBV28
CASSKGLATGELFF
>-|TRBV7-9
CASSLIIGENTEAFF
>-|TRBV19
CASSIDPGSNEKLFF
>-|TRBV6-6
CASSRDRAFSGANVLTF
>-|TRBV19
CASRRQGGTEAFF
>-|TRBV6-2/TRBV6-3
CASNPTGINTEAFF
>few|TRBV2
CASSPHWTDSGNTIYF
>-|TRBV10-3
CAIRGAGDLGSYEQYF